This T cell receptor (beta chain) was found in a study of T-cell reconstitution after alpha-beta-depleted transplantation in children. The V end lost 5 bases, the J end lost 1 base, and 14 bases lay between the germline ends. The CDR3 length is 16 residues. This clonotype showed up just a few times. Preparation of the TCRbeta library was carried out with unique molecular identifiers. TCRdb recomputed calls from the PCR reads with MiXCR, one row per CDR3 protein. The data contain some 490,000 distinct CDR3 sequences, roughly an eighth of them seen just once; the ten biggest clones take up around 6%. The rearrangement uses TRBV12-3 or TRBV12-4 and TRBJ2-2, with D tentatively TRBD1 or TRBD2 (5 bases each). The TCR was taken from a human donor who donated a stem cell graft to a child with combined immunodeficiency. The sample was PBMCs from the stem cell graft donor, taken from the stem cell graft. The CDR3 sequence is CASSPRDGLNTGELFF. The DNA for the CDR3 is TGTGCCAGCAGTCCCCGGGACGGCCTGAACACCGGGGAGCTGTTTTTT.